This TCR beta chain was captured by sequencing in a study of vaccination and CD4 T cells after COVID-19. At the level of the study: Six males and four females, two Hispanic, made up the convalescents. Study-level findings and limits: The rise in median SARS-CoV-2-reactive clonotypes, from roughly 22 to 38, was not significant.

With respect to this clonotype: What it recognizes is unknown.

The Oncomine TCR Beta short-read assay was what sequenced the DNA obtained from cultured CD4+ T cells. TCRdb fed the PCR reads into MiXCR, producing one record per CDR3 protein. The sample consists of some 20,000 distinct CDR3 sequences, approximately 61% of them appearing once. Treatment here: roughly 11-day PBMC culture with coronavirus spike peptide pools or control peptides (ViraFEST assay). This CDR3 comprises 15 residues. V was shortened by 5 bases and J by 4 bases, with 12 bases between the two germline ends. The V call is TRBV12-3 or TRBV12-4, the J call TRBJ1-6; possibly TRBD1 for D (5 bases). The specimen was CD4+ T cells from blood, cultured in vitro. The sequence came from a human donor who had recovered from COVID-19. The DNA of the CDR3 is TGTGCCAGCAGTCCCGGGACGGCTTATAATTCACCCCTCCACTTT. Residues: CASSPGTAYNSPLHF.